This entry features one T cell receptor beta chain sequence. The antigen is unknown. This entry comes from a study of cytotoxic CD8 clonotypes in ibrutinib-treated CLL. Overall study context: Response samples came after a median 12 months of treatment, range 6 to 36. Study results and caveats: Baseline clonality was higher than in age-matched healthy donors and moved in step with circulating CD8+ T-cell counts.

Germline V gives CDR1 MNHNS, CDR2 SASEGT. The CDR3 contains 14 residues. Produced via immunoSEQ multiplex PCR; TCRdb's table is partial and in-frame only. The sample contains 130,000 or so clones, approximately 80% of which appear only once. The source was PBMCs, collected after 12 months of ibrutinib treatment. This chain uses TRBV6-1 with TRBJ1-5; D remains unclear. The receptor was derived from a human donor with chronic lymphocytic leukemia. CDR3 nucleotide sequence: TGTGTTTCCTCGCTGGGATTACGCAATCAGCCCCAGCATTTT. Its protein is CVSSLGLRNQPQHF.